Each of the 30 T cell receptor beta chains below was sequenced from the same sample in a study of cytomegalovirus exposure and HLA in healthy donors. This table comes from immunoSEQ multiplex PCR, and its TCRdb copy is limited to in-frame clones, with some not included. The table lists 100,000 to 150,000 clones, over 90% of them singletons. Input material: PBMCs. All receptors derive from a woman aged 18-29 years in good health and CMV-seronegative.

The chain couples TRBV6-5 to TRBJ2-5; D ambiguous. This CDR3 has 14 residues. Germline CDR1 is MNHEY and CDR2 is SVGAGI. The V end was cut by 2 bases, the J end by 9 bases, with 16 bases between. The CDR3 bases are TGTGCCAGCAGTTACAGCTTGCCTTCGTTGGCCCAGTACTTC. Translated: CASSYSLPSLAQYF.

The chain links TRBV28 to TRBJ1-3; no reliable D call. CDR1 is MDHEN, CDR2 SYDVKM, per germline. This CDR3 has 14 amino acids. Trimming took off 5 bases at V and 3 bases at J, with 11 bases between the two ends. CDR3 nucleotide sequence: TGTGCCAGCAGTCCTGAGGCGGGTGGAAACACCATATATTTT. It encodes CASSPEAGGNTIYF. Supplemented by reference TRBV28 and TRBJ1-3, the full variable domain reads DVKVTQSSRYLVKRTGEKVFLECVQDMDHENMFWYRQDPGLGLRLIYFSYDVKMKEKGDIPEGYSVSREKKERFSLILESASTNQTSMYLCASSPEAGGNTIYFGEGSWLTVV.

The genes are TRBV7-9 and TRBJ2-1, with 8 bases identical to TRBD2. CDR3 length equals 12 residues. The germline V gene has CDR1 SEHNR and CDR2 FQNEAQ (reference sequence). V shed 1 base, J shed 12 bases, and the junction held 2 bases outside the gene matches. The CDR3 loop reads CASSLVAGGQFF. In nucleotides, the CDR3 is TGTGCCAGCAGCTTAGTGGCGGGGGGGCAGTTCTTC. The full variable domain, with the rest looked up from reference TRBV7-9 and TRBJ2-1, is DTGVSQNPRHKITKRGQNVTFRCDPISEHNRLYWYRQTLGQGPEFLTYFQNEAQLEKSRLLSDRFSAERPKGSFSTLEIQRTEQGDSAMYLCASSLVAGGQFFGPGTRLTVL.

V usage is TRBV4-1 and J usage is TRBJ1-6; a weak D match, TRBD1 (5 bases). Germline lookup yields CDR1 MGHRA and CDR2 YSYEKL. V was trimmed by 5 bases and J by 7 bases, leaving 18 bases between them. The length of the CDR3 is 16 residues. The CDR3 nucleotides are TGCGCCAGCAGCTATGGACACCAACTGAGAAATTCACCCCTCCACTTT. Amino acids: CASSYGHQLRNSPLHF.

For this clone: Distinct nucleotide sequences in the sample also encode this CDR3. V and J are TRBV28 and TRBJ2-3; 7 bases agree with TRBD1. CDR1 and CDR2 from the germline V gene are MDHEN and SYDVKM. The CDR3 runs to 14 residues. Trimming cost V 6 bases and J 1 base; bases outside gene matches: 4. In nucleotides, the CDR3 is TGTGCCAGCAGCTCCGGACAGGGCACAGATACGCAGTATTTT. Its protein is CASSSGQGTDTQYF. The entire variable domain, with the rest obtained from reference TRBV28 and TRBJ2-3, is as follows: DVKVTQSSRYLVKRTGEKVFLECVQDMDHENMFWYRQDPGLGLRLIYFSYDVKMKEKGDIPEGYSVSREKKERFSLILESASTNQTSMYLCASSSGQGTDTQYFGPGTRLTVL.

V usage is TRBV6-1 and J usage is TRBJ2-7; 11 bases are shared with TRBD2. V dropped 4 bases and J dropped 7; count of bases not matched to a gene: 9. Germline V gives CDR1 MNHNS, CDR2 SASEGT. The CDR3 loop spans 15 amino acids. The CDR3 is CASSGELAGVGEQYF. The CDR3 DNA follows: TGTGCCAGCAGTGGCGAACTAGCGGGAGTGGGTGAGCAGTACTTC.

V usage is TRBV10-3 and J usage is TRBJ1-1; 9 bases agree with TRBD1. Looked up from germline, CDR1 is ENHRY and CDR2 is SYGVKD. The CDR3 contains 14 residues. V shed 5 bases and J 1 base; nucleotides not matched to a gene: 2. CDR3 bases: TGTGCCATCAGTCCACAGGGGGCGAACACTGAAGCTTTCTTT. This gives the protein CAISPQGANTEAFF.

V and J are TRBV6-1 and TRBJ2-7; 10 positions match TRBD2. Germline values: CDR1 MNHNS, CDR2 SASEGT. With V trimmed by 6 bases and J by 4 bases, 9 bases remained unmatched. This CDR3 is 15 amino acids long. Here the CDR3 reads CASRTTSGTGYEQYF. The CDR3 nucleotides read TGTGCCAGCAGGACTACTAGCGGGACAGGATACGAGCAGTACTTC.

V gene TRBV6-5 combines with J gene TRBJ1-2, with D possibly TRBD1 on 5 matching bases. Germline CDR1 reads MNHEY; CDR2 reads SVGAGI. There are 14 residues in the CDR3. V was trimmed by 0 bases and J by 7 bases, leaving 12 bases between them. This chain's CDR3 is CASSYSRQSGGYTF. The CDR3 nucleotides read TGTGCCAGCAGTTACTCGAGACAGTCGGGTGGCTACACCTTC.

The rearrangement joins TRBV28 to TRBJ1-1; perhaps TRBD1 as D (5 bases). V was pared by 4 bases and J by 4 bases, with 16 bases between. Germline CDR1 MDHEN, CDR2 SYDVKM. This CDR3 region has 15 residues. This CDR3 reads CASSSLQGMGTEAFF. The CDR3 nucleotides read TGTGCCAGCAGTTCCCTCCAGGGTATGGGCACTGAAGCTTTCTTT.

The chain uses TRBV30 and TRBJ1-5; 7 bases fit TRBD1. CDR1 is GTSNPN, CDR2 SVGIG, per germline (reference sequence). This CDR3 has 14 residues. V lost 8 bases to trimming and J lost 3 bases; unmatched junction nucleotides: 10. CDR3 region: CAQSGRGINQPQHF. For the CDR3, the DNA is TGTGCCCAATCGGGCAGGGGGATCAATCAGCCCCAGCATTTT.

V gene TRBV28 combines with J gene TRBJ2-7; 9 bases agree with TRBD1. CDR1 and CDR2 (germline): MDHEN, SYDVKM. This CDR3 comprises 14 residues. After removal of 5 bases from V and 12 bases from J, the junction contained 14 bases not matched to a gene. The CDR3 here is CASSLDRGHRPWYF. The CDR3, as DNA: TGTGCCAGCAGTCTGGACAGGGGACACCGACCCTGGTACTTC.

CDR3 sequence: CAWSVDTNTEAFF. The CDR3 region has the DNA TGTGCCTGGAGTGTAGACACCAACACTGAAGCTTTCTTT. The chain uses TRBV30 and TRBJ1-1, with no clear D. Trimming stripped 0 bases from V and 2 bases from J, with 7 bases between. The CDR3 is 13 residues long. Germline V gene sequence: CDR1 GTSNPN, CDR2 SVGIG (reference sequence).

This clone came up once. This sequence joins TRBV30 and TRBJ1-2; TRBD1 is a possible D gene (5 bases). Trimming pared 3 bases from V and 6 bases from J, leaving 20 bases between. The CDR3 runs 15 residues. CDR1 and CDR2 from the germline V gene are GTSNPN and SVGIG (reference sequence). This chain's CDR3 is CAWSTTGTGGDGYTF. DNA for the CDR3: TGTGCCTGGAGCACAACCGGGACGGGGGGGGATGGCTACACCTTC. The full variable domain, rest sourced from reference TRBV30 and TRBJ1-2, is SQTIHQWPATLVQPVGSPLSLECTVEGTSNPNLYWYRQAAGRGLQLLFYSVGIGQISSEVPQNLSASRPQDRQFILSSKKLLLSDSGFYLCAWSTTGTGGDGYTFGSGTRLTVV.

The chain joins TRBV25-1 to TRBJ2-3, with a tentative D call TRBD1 (5 bases). Trimming took 1 base from V and 5 from J, leaving 16 bases between them. Germline V gene data show CDR1 as MGHDK and CDR2 as SYGVNS. The CDR3 has 16 residues. The CDR3, as DNA: TGTGCCAGCAGTGAATTTAGGGGCAAGACACAAGATACGCAGTATTTT. It specifies CASSEFRGKTQDTQYF.

The genes are TRBV28 and TRBJ1-5, with no clear D. Germline CDR1 is MDHEN and CDR2 is SYDVKM. The CDR3 runs to 14 residues. Trimming took 2 bases from V and 0 from J, leaving 5 bases between them. CDR3 region: CASSLPYSNQPQHF. The CDR3 DNA is TGTGCCAGCAGTTTACCGTATAGCAATCAGCCCCAGCATTTT.

In this sample, this clone turned up a few times. This chain uses TRBV4-2 with TRBJ2-5; 13 nucleotides match TRBD2. This CDR3 is built from 17 residues. Germline V gene lookup returns CDR1 LGHNA and CDR2 YNFKEQ. V shed 5 bases and J 4 bases; nucleotides not matched to a gene: 10. The CDR3 loop is CASSFELAGGPRETQYF. In nucleotides, the CDR3 is TGTGCCAGCAGCTTTGAACTAGCGGGGGGGCCGAGAGAGACCCAGTACTTC.

This clone is a singleton in its sample. This chain uses TRBV9 with TRBJ2-7; D possibly corresponds to TRBD2 (6 bases). Trimming removed 3 bases at V and 7 bases at J, with 20 bases between. There are 15 residues in the CDR3. Germline V lookup: CDR1 SGDLS, CDR2 YYNGEE. Here the CDR3 reads CASSARTRDSSEQYF. The CDR3 nucleotides are TGTGCCAGCAGCGCGAGAACCCGGGACTCCTCTGAGCAGTACTTC.

This clone was recorded once. The chain employs TRBV2 and TRBJ2-7; D perhaps matches TRBD2 (7 bases). The CDR3 spans 16 residues. V was pared by 9 bases and J by 2 bases, with 23 bases between. CDR1 is SNHLY, CDR2 FYNNEI, per germline. The CDR3 nucleotides read TGTGCCAGTTATATCCCAAGTTGGGGGGGCCCCTACGAGCAGTACTTC. This gives the protein CASYIPSWGGPYEQYF.

This rearrangement joins TRBV7-3 to TRBJ2-2; 9 bases align to TRBD1. Germline CDR1 SGHTA, CDR2 FQGTGA. J was trimmed by 2 bases and V by 2 bases; bases with no gene match: 3. The CDR3 length is 16 residues. The CDR3 here is CASSLGGQGNTGELFF. In DNA, the CDR3 is TGTGCCAGCAGCTTAGGGGGACAGGGAAACACCGGGGAGCTGTTTTTT.

The rearrangement links TRBV19 to TRBJ1-4; 8 nucleotides align to TRBD1. Losses at the gene ends were 5 bases for V and 4 bases for J; bases not matched to a gene: 6. This CDR3 contains 15 residues. Looked up from germline, CDR1 is LNHDA and CDR2 is SQIVND (reference sequence). CDR3 residues: CASSALDRDNEKLFF. The CDR3 DNA sequence: TGTGCCAGTAGTGCCCTGGACAGGGATAATGAAAAACTGTTTTTT.

This chain uses TRBV4-2 with TRBJ2-7, with 10 nucleotides matching TRBD2. This CDR3 spans 16 amino acids. Germline V gene lookup returns CDR1 LGHNA and CDR2 YNFKEQ. The trim removed 4 bases at V and 3 bases at J, leaving 9 bases unmatched. CDR3 amino acids: CASSPRGSGGIYEQYF. CDR3 nucleotides: TGTGCCAGCAGCCCCCGGGGTAGCGGGGGGATCTACGAGCAGTACTTC.

This chain connects TRBV27 to TRBJ1-1; the match to TRBD1 covers 7 bases. In germline, CDR1 is MNHEY, CDR2 SMNVEV (reference sequence). The CDR3 totals 16 residues. Trimming removed 2 bases from V and 1 base from J; junction bases left unmatched: 7. CDR3 sequence reads: CASSLIRDSGNTEAFF. The CDR3 DNA sequence: TGTGCCAGCAGTTTAATCCGGGACAGTGGGAACACTGAAGCTTTCTTT.

The CDR3 here is CASSPAGQRMETQYF. CDR3 DNA sequence: TGTGCCAGCAGCCCTGCGGGGCAGCGTATGGAGACCCAGTACTTC. The chain combines TRBV11-2 with TRBJ2-5, with D possibly being TRBD2 (6 bases). V lost 5 bases and J 5 bases, leaving 18 bases between the germline ends. Germline V gene lookup returns CDR1 SGHAT and CDR2 FQNNGV. The CDR3 runs to 15 residues.

V is TRBV5-4 and J is TRBJ2-3; 10 bases map to TRBD1. V was pared by 0 bases and J by 3 bases, with 4 bases of the junction left unmatched. The CDR3 is made up of 16 amino acids. Germline V gives CDR1 SGHNT, CDR2 YYREEE (reference sequence). CDR3: CASSLVGQGRTDTQYF. The CDR3 nucleotides read TGTGCCAGCAGCTTGGTGGGACAGGGGCGGACAGATACGCAGTATTTT.

V gene TRBV7-6 combines with J gene TRBJ2-5; D may be TRBD2 (5 bases). The germline V and J ends were trimmed by 2 bases and 7 bases, with 11 bases remaining between them. CDR1 and CDR2 from the germline V gene are SGHVS and FNYEAQ. The CDR3 spans 13 residues. This CDR3 is CASSLRVEGTQYF. The CDR3 region has the DNA TGTGCCAGCAGCTTAAGGGTCGAGGGGACCCAGTACTTC.

The chain joins TRBV5-4 to TRBJ2-1; 11 nucleotides line up with TRBD2. Trimming cost V 2 bases and J 6 bases; bases outside gene matches: 1. The CDR3 sequence is 14 residues long. The V gene's germline CDR1 is SGHNT and CDR2 YYREEE (reference sequence). CDR3 DNA sequence: TGTGCCAGCAGCTTTAGCGGGGGGGCCAATGAGCAGTTCTTC. It translates to CASSFSGGANEQFF.

This clone was observed once. The chain combines TRBV20-1 with TRBJ2-1, with unresolved D. The CDR3 consists of 10 residues. CDR1 and CDR2 (germline): DFQATT, SNEGSKA (reference sequence). The V gene lost 2 bases and the J gene lost 8 bases, with 4 bases spanning the gap. CDR3 coding DNA: TGCAGTGCTAGACTAGATGAGCAGTTCTTC. This gives the protein CSARLDEQFF.

This clone came up once. J is TRBJ1-6 and V is TRBV5-6, with D maybe TRBD1 (6 bases). The germline V gene encodes CDR1 SGHDT and CDR2 YYEEEE. V was trimmed by 3 bases and J by 10 bases, leaving 17 bases between them. CDR3 length equals 15 residues. Written as DNA, the CDR3 is TGTGCCAGCAGCTCGGCGGGGGCCGGAGCATCACCCCTCCACTTT. It is translated as CASSSAGAGASPLHF.

This clone was seen a single time. The rearrangement uses TRBV6-1 and TRBJ2-3; TRBD1 matches 7 bases. Germline V gives CDR1 MNHNS, CDR2 SASEGT. The trim removed 8 bases at V and 4 bases at J, leaving 9 bases unmatched. The CDR3 is 14 amino acids. The CDR3 nucleotides are TGTGCCAGCCTACAGGGGTTTATCGCAGATACGCAGTATTTT. It is translated as CASLQGFIADTQYF.